Shown below are 10 T cell receptor beta chains from a single sample sequenced in a study of blood T cell repertoires in COVID-19. Using immunoSEQ multiplex PCR, the repertoire was profiled, and TCRdb retains in-frame clones only, with some absent. Among 100,000 to 120,000 clones listed, 84% were seen once. What was sequenced was peripheral blood. These receptors all stem from a woman in her 40s with acute or convalescent COVID-19.

This clone was counted at least ten times. The V call is TRBV23-1, the J call TRBJ1-1; 8 positions agree with TRBD1. TRBV23-1 qualifies as an ORF whose function is uncertain. CDR3 length: 15 residues. V lost 3 bases to trimming and J lost 10 bases; unmatched junction nucleotides: 13. CDR3 DNA sequence: TGCGCCAGCAGTCAGCCTCGGACAGGGCTTAAGGGAGCTTTCTTT. Translated: CASSQPRTGLKGAFF.

The chain joins TRBV7-6 to TRBJ2-3; 11 positions match TRBD2. V lost 5 bases, J lost 8 bases, and 15 bases stayed unmatched. The CDR3 consists of 17 residues. The germline gives CDR1 SGHVS, CDR2 FNYEAQ. The DNA of the CDR3 is TGTGCCAGCAGCACTCTGACTAGCGGGGCCTCAGCAGCTACGCAGTATTTT. The encoded protein is CASSTLTSGASAATQYF.

The V call is TRBV3-1 (or the pseudogene TRBV3-2), the J call TRBJ1-5; D perhaps matches TRBD1 (6 bases). Trimming left V 4 bases short and J 7 bases short, with 14 bases between. This CDR3 is 14 amino acids long. Germline V gene sequence: CDR1 LGHDT, CDR2 YNNKEL (reference sequence). This chain's CDR3 is CASSPGAGAQPQHF. The CDR3, as DNA: TGTGCCAGCAGCCCGGGCGCGGGGGCCCAGCCCCAGCATTTT.

The CDR3 protein is CASSDWRGGSKDTQYF. DNA of the CDR3: TGTGCCAGCAGTGACTGGAGGGGGGGGAGTAAAGATACGCAGTATTTT. V is TRBV2 and J is TRBJ2-3, with a tentative D call TRBD2 (7 bases). The germline V gene encodes CDR1 SNHLY and CDR2 FYNNEI. V shed 3 bases and J shed 5 bases, with 18 bases lying between them. The CDR3 totals 16 residues.

The genes are TRBV4-1 and TRBJ2-3; TRBD2 agrees at 15 bases. This CDR3 has 20 amino acids. The ends lost 4 bases at V and 4 bases at J; junction bases unmatched: 15. Germline-derived CDR1 and CDR2 are MGHRA and YSYEKL. CDR3 nucleotides: TGCGCCAGCAGCCGCGTTGGGACTAGCGGGGGGCGCCGGGGCCCAGATACGCAGTATTTT. Amino acid sequence: CASSRVGTSGGRRGPDTQYF.

The chain uses TRBV19 and TRBJ2-3; perhaps TRBD2 as D (7 bases). V dropped 3 bases and J dropped 2 bases, with 15 bases sitting between them. This CDR3 spans 16 amino acids. Germline V gives CDR1 LNHDA, CDR2 SQIVND (reference sequence). CDR3 nucleotides: TGTGCCAGTAGTATCAGCAGGGGAGGGTACACAGATACGCAGTATTTT. It specifies CASSISRGGYTDTQYF.

The genes are TRBV5-1 and TRBJ2-2, with D perhaps matching TRBD2 (6 bases). Germline values: CDR1 SGHRS, CDR2 YFSETQ. V lost 5 bases and J 3 bases, leaving 14 bases between the germline ends. This CDR3 has 15 amino acids. CDR3 nucleotide sequence: TGCGCCAGCAGTCGGCCCCGCGGGGACACCGGGGAGCTGTTTTTT. It is translated as CASSRPRGDTGELFF.

The sample holds one count of this clone. The chain carries TRBV6-6 and TRBJ1-2; D may be TRBD1 (6 bases). The V end was cut by 5 bases, the J end by 8 bases, with 15 bases between. Germline V CDR1 and CDR2: MNHNY, SVGAGI (reference sequence). CDR3 size: 13 residues. The CDR3 loop reads CASSAPTRGGYTF. The CDR3 coding sequence is TGTGCCAGCAGTGCCCCAACCAGGGGCGGCTACACCTTC.

The chain's CDR3 is CASSLFLAGASTDTQYF. CDR3 sequence (DNA): TGTGCCAGCAGTTTATTTTTAGCGGGGGCCAGCACAGATACGCAGTATTTT. The chain links TRBV27 to TRBJ2-3; 9 nucleotides agree with TRBD2. The V gene's germline CDR1 is MNHEY and CDR2 SMNVEV (reference sequence). After removal of 1 base from V and 0 bases from J, the junction contained 5 bases not matched to a gene. The CDR3 runs to 17 residues.

CDR3: CASPGRARGCEKLFF. In DNA form, the CDR3 reads TGTGCCAGCCCAGGTCGGGCCAGGGGTTGTGAAAAACTGTTTTTT. The chain carries TRBV6-4 and TRBJ1-4; a possible D gene is TRBD1 (6 bases). V dropped 8 bases and J dropped 7 bases, with 20 bases sitting between them. The CDR3 is 15 residues long. Germline CDR1 MRHNA, CDR2 SNTAGT.